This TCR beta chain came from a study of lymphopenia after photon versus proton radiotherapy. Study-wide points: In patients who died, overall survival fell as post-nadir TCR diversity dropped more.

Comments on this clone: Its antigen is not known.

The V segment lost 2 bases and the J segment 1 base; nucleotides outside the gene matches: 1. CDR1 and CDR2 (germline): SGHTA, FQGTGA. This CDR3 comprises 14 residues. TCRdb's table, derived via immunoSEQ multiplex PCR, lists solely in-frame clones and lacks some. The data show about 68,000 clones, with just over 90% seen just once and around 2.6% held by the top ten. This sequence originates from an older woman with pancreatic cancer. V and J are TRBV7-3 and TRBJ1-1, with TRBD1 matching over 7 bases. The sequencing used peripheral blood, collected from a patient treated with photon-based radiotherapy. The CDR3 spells CASSLDRANTEAFF. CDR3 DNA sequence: TGTGCCAGCAGCTTAGACAGGGCGAACACTGAAGCTTTCTTT.